Each of the 14 T cell receptor beta chains below was sequenced from the same sample in a study of shared clonotypes between healthy human individuals. The table came from immunoSEQ multiplex PCR; TCRdb's copy has only in-frame clones and leaves some out. The sample consists of roughly 1 million clones, around 82% of them appearing once. The sequenced material came from memory CD4+ T cells from PBMCs. The subset: CD45RA-negative fraction. The receptors stem from a man aged 18 to 35 in good health. Some clones in this sample may be carry-over from other donors' samples.

This clone was seen at least ten times. The chain joins TRBV7-2 to TRBJ2-7; TRBD2 might be the D (5 bases). Trimming cost V 5 bases and J 6 bases, with 11 bases left between them. The CDR3 spans 12 residues. Germline lookup yields CDR1 SGHTA and CDR2 FQGNSA. This CDR3 reads CASSLGDFEQYF. The CDR3 DNA reads as TGTGCCAGCAGCCTGGGAGATTTCGAGCAGTACTTC.

The chain uses TRBV9 and TRBJ2-7; perhaps TRBD2 as D (6 bases). Germline CDR1 and CDR2: SGDLS and YYNGEE. The V end was cut by 0 bases, the J end by 4 bases, with 20 bases between. The CDR3 loop spans 17 amino acids. The CDR3 bases are TGTGCCAGCAGCGTAGAAGGGGCCGGGGGAGCGGTATACGAGCAGTACTTC. It codes for CASSVEGAGGAVYEQYF. Together with reference TRBV9 and TRBJ2-7, the CDR3 gives the full variable domain: DSGVTQTPKHLITATGQRVTLRCSPRSGDLSVYWYQQSLDQGLQFLIQYYNGEERAKGNILERFSAQQFPDLHSELNLSSLELGDSALYFCASSVEGAGGAVYEQYFGPGTRLTVT.

The chain joins TRBV30 to TRBJ1-5; maybe TRBD1 (6 bases). Germline V CDR1 and CDR2: GTSNPN, SVGIG (reference sequence). V shed 3 bases and J shed 2 bases, with 14 bases lying between them. This CDR3 is 15 amino acids long. In DNA form, the CDR3 reads TGTGCCTGGAGCAGGGGTCTGACGCGCAATCAGCCCCAGCATTTT. It translates to CAWSRGLTRNQPQHF.

The rearrangement joins TRBV5-4 to TRBJ2-7; 10 bases align to TRBD2. CDR3 size: 15 residues. Germline V gene sequence: CDR1 SGHNT, CDR2 YYREEE (reference sequence). V trimming: 3 bases; J trimming: 5 bases; junction bases outside the gene matches: 8. The CDR3 coding sequence is TGTGCCAGCAGCTCCTATGTAAGCGGGAGGGACGAGCAGTACTTC. Translation: CASSSYVSGRDEQYF.

Worth noting for this clone: The sample carries other DNA sequences with the same CDR3. V is TRBV6-5 and J is TRBJ1-5; D is unclear. Germline V gene data show CDR1 as MNHEY and CDR2 as SVGAGI. This CDR3 has 13 amino acids. Trimming removed 4 bases from V and 7 bases from J, with 11 bases in between. CDR3 protein: CASSSGLRQPQHF. The CDR3 DNA reads as TGTGCCAGCAGTTCGGGCCTGCGGCAGCCCCAGCATTTT.

In nucleotides, the CDR3 is TGTGCCAGCAGCTGGGATCCGGGGGAGCTGTTTTTT. Protein product: CASSWDPGELFF. The V and J genes are TRBV5-6 and TRBJ2-2; D remains unclear. Trimming took 3 bases from V and 8 from J, leaving 8 bases between them. CDR3 size: 12 residues. Germline V gene lookup returns CDR1 SGHDT and CDR2 YYEEEE.

This chain connects TRBV28 to TRBJ1-2; D is possibly TRBD1 (6 bases). There are 13 residues in the CDR3. V was trimmed by 6 bases and J by 4 bases, leaving 12 bases between them. The V gene's germline CDR1 is MDHEN and CDR2 SYDVKM. The DNA of the CDR3 is TGTGCCAGCAGGAAACAGGGCCTCTATGGCTACACCTTC. Its translation: CASRKQGLYGYTF.

V usage is TRBV9 and J usage is TRBJ2-1, with D possibly being TRBD2 (6 bases). V was trimmed by 3 bases and J by 2 bases, leaving 15 bases between them. CDR3 length: 16 amino acids. Looked up from germline, CDR1 is SGDLS and CDR2 is YYNGEE. CDR3 loop: CASSGGGSGPYNEQFF. CDR3 bases: TGTGCCAGCAGCGGGGGAGGTAGCGGTCCCTACAATGAGCAGTTCTTC.

This clone was picked up one time. The chain employs TRBV7-2 and TRBJ2-1; D could derive from TRBD1 or TRBD2 (6 bases each). V lost 5 bases to trimming and J lost 4 bases, with 18 bases between them. The length of the CDR3 is 16 residues. The germline CDR1 and CDR2 sequences are SGHTA and FQGNSA. The chain's CDR3 is CASSPVRGGGYNEQFF. CDR3 in DNA: TGTGCCAGCAGCCCCGTCCGAGGAGGGGGATACAATGAGCAGTTCTTC.

The genes are TRBV7-9 and TRBJ2-3; the match to TRBD2 covers 8 bases. The CDR3 has 17 residues. Germline V gene data show CDR1 as SEHNR and CDR2 as FQNEAQ (reference sequence). Trimming at V came to 0 bases and at J to 1 base, leaving 6 bases not matched to a gene. DNA for the CDR3: TGTGCCAGCAGCTTAGCGAGAGCGGGAGCGGGCACAGATACGCAGTATTTT. It encodes CASSLARAGAGTDTQYF.

The table lists this clone with a few counts. The gene calls are TRBV19 and TRBJ1-1, with 7 bases identical to TRBD1. Per the germline V gene, CDR1 is LNHDA and CDR2 is SQIVND (reference sequence). V lost 9 bases, J lost 1 base, and 11 bases stayed unmatched. The CDR3 sequence is 15 residues long. In DNA form, the CDR3 reads TGTGCCAGCAATCAGGCGGGACAGAAGAACACTGAAGCTTTCTTT. As protein: CASNQAGQKNTEAFF.

V and J are TRBV20-1 and TRBJ1-5; D not resolved. CDR3 length: 10 residues. V lost 3 bases and J 6 bases, leaving 3 bases between the germline ends. Germline V CDR1 and CDR2: DFQATT, SNEGSKA (reference sequence). For the CDR3, the DNA is TGCAGTGCTAGTGCTCAGCCCCAGCATTTT. Its protein product is CSASAQPQHF.

This clone was counted between two and nine times. The chain joins TRBV9 to TRBJ2-6; unclear D gene. V shed 4 bases and J shed 4 bases, with 15 bases lying between them. Germline V gives CDR1 SGDLS, CDR2 YYNGEE. The CDR3 is 16 amino acids. The CDR3: CASSPARYRGANVLTF. The CDR3 nucleotides read TGTGCCAGCAGCCCAGCCCGGTATCGAGGGGCCAACGTCCTGACTTTC.

This rearrangement joins TRBV18 to TRBJ2-7, with 10 positions matching TRBD1. With 6 bases clipped from V and 3 bases from J, the junction kept 11 bases outside the gene matches. Per the germline V gene, CDR1 is KGHSH and CDR2 is LQKENI. CDR3 size: 16 residues. The CDR3 coding sequence is TGTGCCAGCTCTCGACTGCCGGGACAGGGGCTCTACGAGCAGTACTTC. Encoded protein: CASSRLPGQGLYEQYF.